This T cell receptor beta chain was recorded in a study of radiotherapy plus CTLA-4 blockade in lung cancer (dated by TCRdb to the late 2010s). Turning to the overall study: Objective responses occurred in 15% to 20% of enrolled patients, and about 30% achieved disease control.

What the study reported, not specific to this receptor: Early dynamic changes in blood T cell clones, together with increased serum interferon-beta after radiation, were reported as the strongest predictors of response. After treatment with radiotherapy and ipilimumab, TCR clones that came from tumors expanded in the peripheral blood.

The CDR3 runs 13 amino acids, cysteine and phenylalanine included. Left in the record is the CDR3 DNA by itself, 39 bases read in frame from the first base. Reading the germline V gene gives CDR1 SGHRS and CDR2 YFSETQ. The trim is 7 bases for V and 3 bases for J, with a gap of 13 bases between the germline ends. Library preparation was by the immunoSEQ multiplex PCR assay. TCRdb took over this immuneACCESS table, retaining in-frame rearrangements with V and J assigned. Such tables are incomplete; in checked studies, under half of the missing clones stem from an unresolved V gene, and the remainder is unexplained. This sample has about 72,000 clones in its table, and over 65% of those were observed once. The ten largest clones represent about 6.7% of the sample. Concerning this clone itself: No antigen is known for it. The sample holds no much larger clone one base away, and base qualities are not on file.

The study evaluated CTLA-4 blockade (ipilimumab) given together with focal radiation therapy in patients who had chemo-refractory metastatic non-small-cell lung cancer. The chain links TRBV5-1 with TRBJ2-5; there is no confident call for the D gene. This sequence was found in a human donor with non-small cell lung cancer who had a complete response to radiotherapy plus ipilimumab. The starting material was peripheral blood, obtained from a patient treated with radiotherapy plus ipilimumab. This receptor has the CDR3 CASGNTDEETQYF. The bases are TGCGCCAGCGGCAACACCGACGAAGAGACCCAGTACTTC. Supplemented by the reference TRBV5-1 and TRBJ2-5 proteins around the CDR3, the complete variable domain is KAGVTQTPRYLIKTRGQQVTLSCSPISGHRSVSWYQQTPGQGLQFLFEYFSETQRNKGNFPGRFSGRQFSNSRSEMNVSTLELGDSALYLCASGNTDEETQYFGPGTRLLVL.